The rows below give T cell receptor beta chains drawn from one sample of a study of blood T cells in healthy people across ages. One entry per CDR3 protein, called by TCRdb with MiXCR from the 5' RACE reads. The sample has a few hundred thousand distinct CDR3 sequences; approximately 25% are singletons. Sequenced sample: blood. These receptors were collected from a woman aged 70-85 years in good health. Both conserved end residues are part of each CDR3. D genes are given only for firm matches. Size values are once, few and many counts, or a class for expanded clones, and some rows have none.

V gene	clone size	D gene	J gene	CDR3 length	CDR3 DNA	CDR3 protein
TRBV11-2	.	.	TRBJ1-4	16	TGTGCCAGCAGCTTAGGGCGGACCCTGGAGGGTGAAAAACTGTTTTTT	CASSLGRTLEGEKLFF
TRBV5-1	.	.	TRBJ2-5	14	TGCGCCAGCAGCTTTGTTGGGGGTGGCGAGACCCAGTACTTC	CASSFVGGGETQYF
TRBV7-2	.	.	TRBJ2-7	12	TGTGCCAGCAGTATAGCGGCCTACGAGCAGTACTTC	CASSIAAYEQYF
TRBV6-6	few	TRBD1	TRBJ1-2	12	TGTGCCAGCACGGACAGGGGGCACGGCTACACCTTC	CASTDRGHGYTF
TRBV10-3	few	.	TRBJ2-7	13	TGTGCCATCAGTCGGGGTCAGAACTACGAGCAGTACTTC	CAISRGQNYEQYF
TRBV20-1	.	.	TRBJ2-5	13	TGCAGTGCCACCATTGCTAGCCAAGAGACCCAGTACTTC	CSATIASQETQYF
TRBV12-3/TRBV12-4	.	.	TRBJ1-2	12	TGTGCCAGCATTGAAGGGGACTATGGCTACACCTTC	CASIEGDYGYTF
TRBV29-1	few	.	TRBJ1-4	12	TGCAGCGTTGAGACAGAACGGGAAAAACTGTTTTTT	CSVETEREKLFF
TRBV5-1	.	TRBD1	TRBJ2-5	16	TGCGCCAGCAGCTTGGAGCCAGGGGGCGGAGGTGAGACCCAGTACTTC	CASSLEPGGGGETQYF
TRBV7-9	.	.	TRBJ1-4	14	TGTGCCAGCAGCCCAGGGTCCGGACGGGAGAAACTGTTTTTT	CASSPGSGREKLFF
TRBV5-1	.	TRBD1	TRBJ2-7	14	TGCGCCAGCAGGCCCGGGACAGGGATCGACGAGCAGTACTTC	CASRPGTGIDEQYF
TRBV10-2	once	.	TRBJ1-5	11	TGCGCCAGCAGTGAGAAGGGACTGCAGCATTTT	CASSEKGLQHF
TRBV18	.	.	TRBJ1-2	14	TGTGCCAGCTCACCACCGAGAGGGTCGGGCGGCTACACCTTC	CASSPPRGSGGYTF
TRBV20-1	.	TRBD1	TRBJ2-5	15	TGCAGTGCTCTAGTACTGGGGACAGATCAAGAGACCCAGTACTTC	CSALVLGTDQETQYF
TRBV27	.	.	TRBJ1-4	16	TGTGCCAGCACCCCACAGGGTTATCAGAATAATGAAAAACTGTTTTTT	CASTPQGYQNNEKLFF
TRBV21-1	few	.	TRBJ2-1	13	TGTGCCAAATCGGGGGGGCCGGTCAATGAGCAGTTCTTC	CAKSGGPVNEQFF
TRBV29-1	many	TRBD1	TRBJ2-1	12	TGCAGCGTGGACAGGGCCTACAATGAGCAGTTCTTC	CSVDRAYNEQFF
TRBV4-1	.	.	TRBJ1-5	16	TGCGCCAGCAGCCCTTGGGAGGGGGTGACCAATCAGCCCCAGCATTTT	CASSPWEGVTNQPQHF
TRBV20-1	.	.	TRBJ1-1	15	TGCAGTGCTAGAGGGGAGGGGGGGATATACACTGAAGCTTTCTTT	CSARGEGGIYTEAFF
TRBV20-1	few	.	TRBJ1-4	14	TGCAGTGCTCCCCGCGGAGGGGATTTTGAAAAACTGTTTTTT	CSAPRGGDFEKLFF
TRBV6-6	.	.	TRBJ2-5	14	TGTGCCAGCAGTTACGACGCTGGGGGAGAGACCCAGTACTTC	CASSYDAGGETQYF
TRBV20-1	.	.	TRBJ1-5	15	TGCAGTGCTAGAGCCGGTGGGGTAAGCAATCAGCCCCAGCATTTT	CSARAGGVSNQPQHF
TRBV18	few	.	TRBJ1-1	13	TGTGCCAGCTCACCACCATCGAACACTGAAGCTTTCTTT	CASSPPSNTEAFF
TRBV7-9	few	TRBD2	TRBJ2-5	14	TGTGCCAGCAGCTTAGTGACTAGCGGAGAGACCCAGTACTTC	CASSLVTSGETQYF
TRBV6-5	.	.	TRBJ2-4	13	TGTGCCAGACCCGTCCAAGAGAAAAACATTCAGTACTTC	CARPVQEKNIQYF
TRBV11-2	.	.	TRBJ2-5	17	TGTGCCAGCAGCTCCTCGAAGACGGGGGCGTGGGGAGAGACCCAGTACTTC	CASSSSKTGAWGETQYF
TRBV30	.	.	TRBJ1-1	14	TGTGCCTGTGGGAAAGGGACTGAGAACACTGAAGCTTTCTTT	CACGKGTENTEAFF
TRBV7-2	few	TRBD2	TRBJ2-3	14	TGTGCCAGCAGCTTAGGTAGCGGGGGTAATACGCAGTATTTT	CASSLGSGGNTQYF